This passage covers 17 T cell receptor beta chains from one sample sequenced in a study of Tregs in tolerant kidney transplant recipients. Using immunoSEQ multiplex PCR, the repertoire was profiled, and TCRdb retains in-frame clones only, with some absent. This sample has 98,000 or so clones, with 85% to 90% found just once. The material sequenced was CD4+ T cells from blood, taken before the transplant. All receptors come from a human donor who received a combined kidney and bone marrow transplant.

J is TRBJ1-1 and V is TRBV5-1; 7 bases map to TRBD1. The trim removed 4 bases at V and 7 bases at J, leaving 16 bases unmatched. CDR3 length equals 16 residues. Germline V gene data show CDR1 as SGHRS and CDR2 as YFSETQ. CDR3 bases: TGCGCCAGCAGCCACTTACCGCCGACAGGGTTGGTTGAAGCTTTCTTT. Residues: CASSHLPPTGLVEAFF.

The chain is built from TRBV6-4 and TRBJ1-2; D is unresolved. Germline assignment: CDR1 MRHNA and CDR2 SNTAGT. Trimming left V 2 bases short and J 8 bases short, with 12 bases between. The CDR3 length is 13 residues. The CDR3 spells CASSDGGLGGYTF. The CDR3 DNA reads as TGTGCCAGCAGTGACGGAGGGTTGGGCGGCTACACCTTC.

V and J are TRBV5-4 and TRBJ2-2, with no clear D. V lost 1 base to trimming and J lost 0 bases, with 10 bases between them. This CDR3 has 16 amino acids. Germline CDR1 reads SGHNT; CDR2 reads YYREEE (reference sequence). DNA of the CDR3: TGTGCCAGCAGCTTGTCCTCTAATGCGAACACCGGGGAGCTGTTTTTT. Its protein is CASSLSSNANTGELFF.

The chain has TRBV6-1 and TRBJ1-1; D is perhaps TRBD1 (6 bases). This CDR3 contains 13 residues. Trimming shortened V by 6 bases and J by 1 base, and 9 bases separated the two germline ends. Germline CDR1 reads MNHNS; CDR2 reads SASEGT. In DNA form, the CDR3 reads TGTGCCAGCAGGGACAGCCAGAACACTGAAGCTTTCTTT. Translating gives CASRDSQNTEAFF.

This clone was found once. V usage is TRBV6-5 and J usage is TRBJ2-7; 7 nucleotides line up with TRBD1. This CDR3 region has 14 residues. The junction had 8 bases not matched to a gene; V was cut back by 2 bases and J by 7 bases. Germline values: CDR1 MNHEY, CDR2 SVGAGI. CDR3 protein: CASSYRTGTREQYF. In DNA, the CDR3 is TGTGCCAGCAGTTACCGGACAGGTACGCGAGAGCAGTACTTC.

The V and J genes are TRBV7-8 and TRBJ2-7; D may be TRBD2 (5 bases). The V gene lost 1 base and the J gene lost 5 bases, with 12 bases spanning the gap. The CDR3 is 14 residues long. The germline V gene has CDR1 SGHVS and CDR2 FQNEAQ. In DNA, the CDR3 is TGTGCCAGCAGCTTAGACCCTCTGGAGGACGAGCAGTACTTC. Translated: CASSLDPLEDEQYF.

V gene TRBV6-1 combines with J gene TRBJ2-7; 9 nucleotides align to TRBD2. The V gene's germline CDR1 is MNHNS and CDR2 SASEGT. Trimming took 7 bases from V and 3 from J; bases not matched to a gene: 7. The CDR3 loop spans 14 amino acids. The CDR3 spells CASMRLAGIYEQYF. Written as DNA, the CDR3 is TGTGCCAGCATGAGGCTAGCGGGGATCTACGAGCAGTACTTC.

This rearrangement joins TRBV2 to TRBJ2-2; D possibly corresponds to TRBD2 (6 bases). CDR3 length: 18 amino acids. V was clipped by 4 bases and J by 0 bases, with 18 bases between them. Germline CDR1 SNHLY, CDR2 FYNNEI. CDR3 sequence: CASSAWTTKRANTGELFF. In DNA form, the CDR3 reads TGTGCCAGCAGTGCCTGGACTACTAAACGCGCGAACACCGGGGAGCTGTTTTTT. Full variable domain (remainder filled in from reference TRBV2 and TRBJ2-2): EPEVTQTPSHQVTQMGQEVILRCVPISNHLYFYWYRQILGQKVEFLVSFYNNEISEKSEIFDDQFSVERPDGSNFTLKIRSTKLEDSAMYFCASSAWTTKRANTGELFFGEGSRLTVL.

The V call is TRBV28, the J call TRBJ2-3; 11 positions match TRBD2. Germline V gene sequence: CDR1 MDHEN, CDR2 SYDVKM. The length of the CDR3 is 16 residues. V lost 4 bases, J lost 2 bases, and 5 bases stayed unmatched. The CDR3 protein is CASSSPGLADTDTQYF. For the CDR3, the DNA is TGTGCCAGCAGTTCCCCGGGACTAGCGGACACAGATACGCAGTATTTT.

The rearrangement uses TRBV2 and TRBJ1-5; 7 nucleotides match TRBD1. Germline V gene sequence: CDR1 SNHLY, CDR2 FYNNEI. This CDR3 is 14 amino acids long. V lost 6 bases to trimming and J lost 3 bases; unmatched junction nucleotides: 5. The CDR3 DNA reads as TGTGCCAGCAGGGGGGACAGCGCCAATCAGCCCCAGCATTTT. It specifies CASRGDSANQPQHF.

This chain connects TRBV9 to TRBJ2-5, with D maybe TRBD2 (6 bases). The CDR3 has 13 residues. The V and J ends lost 3 bases and 5 bases respectively, with 11 bases between them. Germline V gene lookup returns CDR1 SGDLS and CDR2 YYNGEE. The CDR3 DNA reads as TGTGCCAGCAGCGGTGGGGGGAAGGAGACCCAGTACTTC. Encoded protein: CASSGGGKETQYF.

The rearrangement links TRBV25-1 to TRBJ2-7, with D perhaps matching TRBD1 (6 bases). V shed 7 bases and J shed 2 bases, with 15 bases lying between them. The CDR3 has 14 amino acids. Germline V gene data show CDR1 as MGHDK and CDR2 as SYGVNS. The DNA for the CDR3 is TGTGCCAGCAAGGGGCAGGGGAATGCCTACGAGCAGTACTTC. Translation gives CASKGQGNAYEQYF.

This sequence joins TRBV28 and TRBJ1-2; D is ambiguous. From germline, CDR1 is MDHEN and CDR2 SYDVKM. This CDR3 has 17 residues. V lost 2 bases and J 4 bases, leaving 20 bases between the germline ends. CDR3: CASSLTTVGSTIYGYTF. The CDR3 bases are TGTGCCAGCAGTTTAACCACAGTGGGGAGTACTATCTATGGCTACACCTTC.

The rearrangement links TRBV7-6 to TRBJ2-1, with a weak D call TRBD1 (6 bases). Germline CDR1 reads SGHVS; CDR2 reads FNYEAQ. The CDR3 is 12 residues long. Trimming removed 1 base at V and 9 bases at J, with 7 bases between. DNA for the CDR3: TGTGCCAGCAGCTTAGGAGGGGGTGAGCAGTTCTTC. Translation gives CASSLGGGEQFF.

The chain couples TRBV18 to TRBJ2-5, with 9 positions matching TRBD2. J was trimmed by 4 bases and V by 0 bases; bases with no gene match: 6. Germline-derived CDR1 and CDR2 are KGHSH and LQKENI. This CDR3 is 16 amino acids long. CDR3 residues: CASSPPASGVGETQYF. The CDR3 bases are TGTGCCAGCTCACCACCGGCTAGCGGGGTTGGAGAGACCCAGTACTTC.

The V call is TRBV10-3, the J call TRBJ2-7; D might be TRBD1 (6 bases). Germline CDR1 reads ENHRY; CDR2 reads SYGVKD. This CDR3 is 13 amino acids long. V shed 10 bases and J shed 2 bases, with 15 bases lying between them. DNA of the CDR3: TGTGCCACGGCCCGGGACATCGCCTACGAGCAGTACTTC. Its protein product is CATARDIAYEQYF.

This chain joins TRBV5-4 and TRBJ2-1, with 9 bases that match TRBD1. V was clipped by 0 bases and J by 4 bases; unmatched bases: 2. Germline V lookup: CDR1 SGHNT, CDR2 YYREEE (reference sequence). The CDR3 is 15 residues long. This CDR3 reads CASSLGDRDYNEQFF. CDR3 DNA: TGTGCCAGCAGCTTGGGGGACAGGGATTACAATGAGCAGTTCTTC.